One and the same sample provided the 11 T cell receptor beta chains below, sequenced in a study of shared clonotypes between healthy human individuals. Method: immunoSEQ multiplex PCR; TCRdb's copy keeps in-frame clones and lacks some. The sample gives about 600,000 clones, around 78% of which show up once; approximately 12% is in the top ten. Sequenced input: PBMCs. All receptors derive from a woman in her thirties or forties in good health. Some clones in this sample may be carry-over from other donors' samples.

In this sample, this clone turned up many times. This rearrangement joins TRBV2 to TRBJ2-6; D is undetermined. CDR1 is SNHLY, CDR2 FYNNEI, per germline. This CDR3 contains 13 residues. Between the trimmed V and J ends, which lost 7 bases and 1 base, there was a span of 5 bases. CDR3 DNA sequence: TGTGCCAGCAAAAATTCTGGGGCCAACGTCCTGACTTTC. It encodes CASKNSGANVLTF.

CDR3 sequence: CASSPFGQGGEKLFF. CDR3 sequence (DNA): TGTGCCAGCAGCCCTTTTGGACAGGGCGGTGAAAAACTGTTTTTT. The rearrangement links TRBV9 to TRBJ1-4; TRBD1 matches 8 bases. Germline V gives CDR1 SGDLS, CDR2 YYNGEE. With 4 bases clipped from V and 7 bases from J, the junction kept 9 bases outside the gene matches. The CDR3 totals 15 residues.

This clone occurred a few times. Since a far larger clone is one base different, this is likely a read error. Other DNA sequences in the same sample also yield this CDR3. This sequence joins TRBV11-2 and TRBJ2-7; 8 bases line up with TRBD2. The CDR3 totals 15 residues. Germline values: CDR1 SGHAT, CDR2 FQNNGV. The CDR3 DNA is TGCGCCAGCAGCTTTCAGACCGGGACTAGGAACGAGCAGTACTTC. Amino acids: CASSFQTGTRNEQYF.

The chain carries TRBV6-1 and TRBJ2-1; TRBD2 might be the D (5 bases). The CDR3 runs to 13 residues. V was trimmed by 5 bases and J by 2 bases, leaving 7 bases between them. Germline-derived CDR1 and CDR2 are MNHNS and SASEGT. The CDR3 nucleotides are TGTGCCAGCAGTCGGGAAGCCTACAATGAGCAGTTCTTC. Its protein product is CASSREAYNEQFF.

A remark on this clone: Different DNA sequences within this sample yield the same CDR3. V and J are TRBV5-4 and TRBJ1-4, with 11 bases that match TRBD1. Germline CDR1 reads SGHNT; CDR2 reads YYREEE (reference sequence). V shed 5 bases, J shed 7 bases, and the junction held 7 bases outside the gene matches. The CDR3 runs to 15 residues. The CDR3 nucleotides read TGTGCCAGCAGTTCACCCGGGACAGGGGGTGAAAAACTGTTTTTT. Its translation: CASSSPGTGGEKLFF.

The chain carries TRBV28 and TRBJ2-1; D remains ambiguous. The germline V gene has CDR1 MDHEN and CDR2 SYDVKM. There are 13 residues in the CDR3. Trimming stripped 6 bases from V and 6 bases from J, with 12 bases between. CDR3 nucleotides: TGTGCCAGCAGCTTGACCATTCGCAATGAGCAGTTCTTC. It specifies CASSLTIRNEQFF.

The genes are TRBV11-3 and TRBJ2-5; 9 bases line up with TRBD2. Germline V gene data show CDR1 as SGHNT and CDR2 as YENEEA. The junction had 7 bases not matched to a gene; V was cut back by 3 bases and J by 5 bases. The CDR3 spans 15 residues. This CDR3 is CASSFSSGIGETQYF. The CDR3 DNA sequence: TGTGCCAGCAGCTTCTCTAGCGGGATAGGGGAGACCCAGTACTTC.

Details on this clone: This is likely an artifact of a read error, given a far larger clone one base away. The V and J genes are TRBV7-8 and TRBJ2-7, with TRBD2 matching 7 bases. Germline CDR1 and CDR2: SGHVS and FQNEAQ. Unmatched junction bases numbered 12, after V lost 8 bases and J lost 2 bases. The CDR3 spans 15 residues. The chain's CDR3 is CASGLSGYSAYEQYF. CDR3 nucleotide sequence: TGTGCCAGCGGCCTTAGCGGGTATTCCGCCTACGAGCAGTACTTC.

This sequence joins TRBV29-1 and TRBJ1-2, with 9 bases lining up with TRBD1. Germline-derived CDR1 and CDR2 are SQVTM and ANQGSEA. The CDR3 contains 12 residues. The V and J ends lost 6 bases and 3 bases, in that order; junction bases with no gene match: 2. CDR3: CSVGQGDYGYTF. DNA for the CDR3: TGCAGCGTGGGACAGGGAGACTATGGCTACACCTTC.

The chain couples TRBV2 to TRBJ2-1; TRBD2 agrees at 11 bases. Germline lookup yields CDR1 SNHLY and CDR2 FYNNEI. This CDR3 is 17 amino acids long. Losses at the gene ends were 5 bases for V and 3 bases for J; bases not matched to a gene: 9. CDR3: CASSPRLAGPYYNEQFF. The CDR3 bases are TGTGCCAGCAGTCCCAGACTAGCGGGACCTTACTACAATGAGCAGTTCTTC. The variable domain in full, with the rest retrieved from reference TRBV2 and TRBJ2-1, is EPEVTQTPSHQVTQMGQEVILRCVPISNHLYFYWYRQILGQKVEFLVSFYNNEISEKSEIFDDQFSVERPDGSNFTLKIRSTKLEDSAMYFCASSPRLAGPYYNEQFFGPGTRLTVL.

The rearrangement joins TRBV27 to TRBJ2-3; D uncertain. Germline CDR1 MNHEY, CDR2 SMNVEV (reference sequence). This CDR3 has 12 residues. Trimming took off 3 bases at V and 7 bases at J, with 8 bases between the two ends. The CDR3 region is CASSFDGNTQYF. CDR3 sequence (DNA): TGTGCCAGCAGTTTTGACGGCAATACGCAGTATTTT.